This TCR beta chain is from a study of cytotoxic CD8 clonotypes in ibrutinib-treated CLL. In the study overall: Partial response occurred in 24 patients and complete response in 2; at median approximately 68 months, roughly 14 remained remitted and approximately 12 progressed. The average sample held roughly 250,000 productive templates and fewer than 100,000 productive rearrangements. Study outcomes and limitations: Rising at ibrutinib response, clonality subsequently fell back toward baseline at progression. Sampling schedules were unmatched across sustained-remission and progressing patients.

Here immunoSEQ multiplex PCR was the method, and the copy in TCRdb shows in-frame clones only, minus some. Of around 330,000 clones listed, roughly two thirds are singletons. A remark on this clone: What it binds is unknown.

Germline V gene lookup returns CDR1 LNHNV and CDR2 YYDKDF (reference sequence). V dropped 3 bases and J dropped 4 bases, with 16 bases sitting between them. The CDR3 has 16 amino acids. This sequence originates from a human donor with chronic lymphocytic leukemia. The sequences come from PBMCs, collected after 36 months of ibrutinib treatment. The chain is built from TRBV15 and TRBJ1-5, with a possible D match to TRBD1 (6 bases). The CDR3 DNA reads as TGTGCCACCAGCAGGGGCGGGGGGCAAAGAAATCAGCCCCAGCATTTT. Amino acid sequence: CATSRGGGQRNQPQHF.